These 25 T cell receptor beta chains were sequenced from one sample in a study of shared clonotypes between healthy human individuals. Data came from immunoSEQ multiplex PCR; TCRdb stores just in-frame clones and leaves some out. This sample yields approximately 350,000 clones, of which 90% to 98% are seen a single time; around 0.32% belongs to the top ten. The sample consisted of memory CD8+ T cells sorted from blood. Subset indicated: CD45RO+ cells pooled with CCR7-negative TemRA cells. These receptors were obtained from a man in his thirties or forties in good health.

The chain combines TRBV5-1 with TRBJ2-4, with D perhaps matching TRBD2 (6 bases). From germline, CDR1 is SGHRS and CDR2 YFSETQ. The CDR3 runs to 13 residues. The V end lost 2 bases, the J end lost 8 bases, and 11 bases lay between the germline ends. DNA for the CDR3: TGCGCCAGCAGCTTAGGAGGGAAGTACATTCAGTACTTC. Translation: CASSLGGKYIQYF. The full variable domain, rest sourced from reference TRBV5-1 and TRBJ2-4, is KAGVTQTPRYLIKTRGQQVTLSCSPISGHRSVSWYQQTPGQGLQFLFEYFSETQRNKGNFPGRFSGRQFSNSRSEMNVSTLELGDSALYLCASSLGGKYIQYFGAGTRLSVL.

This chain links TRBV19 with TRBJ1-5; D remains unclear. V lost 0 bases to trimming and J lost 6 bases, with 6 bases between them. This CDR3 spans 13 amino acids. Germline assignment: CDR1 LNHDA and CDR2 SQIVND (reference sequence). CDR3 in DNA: TGTGCCAGTAGTATAGAACCGGGTCAGCCCCAGCATTTT. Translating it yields CASSIEPGQPQHF.

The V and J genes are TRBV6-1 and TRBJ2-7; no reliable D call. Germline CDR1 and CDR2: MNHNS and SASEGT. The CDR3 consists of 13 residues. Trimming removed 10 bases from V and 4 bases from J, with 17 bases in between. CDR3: CATLWVWGYEQYF. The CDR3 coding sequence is TGTGCCACCCTTTGGGTTTGGGGATACGAGCAGTACTTC.

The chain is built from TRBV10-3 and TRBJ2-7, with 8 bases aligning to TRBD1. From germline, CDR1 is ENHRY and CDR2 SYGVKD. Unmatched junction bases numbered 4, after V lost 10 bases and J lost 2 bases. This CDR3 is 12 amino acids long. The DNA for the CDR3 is TGTGCCACGGGGACAGGCCCCTACGAGCAGTACTTC. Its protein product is CATGTGPYEQYF.

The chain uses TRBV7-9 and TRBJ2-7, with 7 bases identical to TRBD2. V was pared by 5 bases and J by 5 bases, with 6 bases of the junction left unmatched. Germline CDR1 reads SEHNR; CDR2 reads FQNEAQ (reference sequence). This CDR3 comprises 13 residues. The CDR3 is CASSPSGVHEQYF. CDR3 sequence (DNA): TGTGCCAGCAGCCCGAGCGGGGTCCACGAGCAGTACTTC.

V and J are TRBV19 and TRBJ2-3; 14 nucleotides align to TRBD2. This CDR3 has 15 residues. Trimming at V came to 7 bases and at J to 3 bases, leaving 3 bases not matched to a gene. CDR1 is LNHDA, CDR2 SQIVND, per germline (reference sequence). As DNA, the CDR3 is TGTGCCAGTACTCGGACTAGCGGGAGGACAGATACGCAGTATTTT. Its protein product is CASTRTSGRTDTQYF. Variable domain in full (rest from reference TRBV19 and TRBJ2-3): DGGITQSPKYLFRKEGQNVTLSCEQNLNHDAMYWYRQDPGQGLRLIYYSQIVNDFQKGDIAEGYSVSREKKESFPLTVTSAQKNPTAFYLCASTRTSGRTDTQYFGPGTRLTVL.

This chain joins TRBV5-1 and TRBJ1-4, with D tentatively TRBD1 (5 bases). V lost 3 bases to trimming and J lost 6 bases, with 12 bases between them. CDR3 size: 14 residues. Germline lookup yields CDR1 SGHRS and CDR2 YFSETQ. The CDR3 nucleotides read TGCGCCAGCAGCTCAGGACGGGGGGATGAAAAACTGTTTTTT. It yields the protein CASSSGRGDEKLFF. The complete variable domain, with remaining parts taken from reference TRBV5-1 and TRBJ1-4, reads KAGVTQTPRYLIKTRGQQVTLSCSPISGHRSVSWYQQTPGQGLQFLFEYFSETQRNKGNFPGRFSGRQFSNSRSEMNVSTLELGDSALYLCASSSGRGDEKLFFGSGTQLSVL.

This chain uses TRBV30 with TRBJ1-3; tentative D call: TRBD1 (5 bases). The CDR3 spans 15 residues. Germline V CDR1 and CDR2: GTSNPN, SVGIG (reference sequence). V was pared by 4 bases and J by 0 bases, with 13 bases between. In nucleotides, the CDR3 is TGTGCCTGGAAGGGGAAAAAGTTCTCTGGAAACACCATATATTTT. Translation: CAWKGKKFSGNTIYF.

For the CDR3, the DNA is TGTGCCAGCAGTTTAATTGGCCCGACCAGCTCCTACGAGCAGTACTTC. Encoded protein: CASSLIGPTSSYEQYF. V gene TRBV27 combines with J gene TRBJ2-7; D remains unclear. Trimming removed 2 bases from V and 0 bases from J, with 14 bases in between. The CDR3 is made up of 16 amino acids. Germline V gene data show CDR1 as MNHEY and CDR2 as SMNVEV (reference sequence).

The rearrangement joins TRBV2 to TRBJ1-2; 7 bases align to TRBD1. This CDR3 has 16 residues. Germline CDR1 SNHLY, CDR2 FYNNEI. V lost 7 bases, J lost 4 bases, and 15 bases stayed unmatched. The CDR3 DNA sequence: TGTGCCAGCACTATTGATACGGGACAGCCTTTCTATGGCTACACCTTC. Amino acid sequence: CASTIDTGQPFYGYTF.

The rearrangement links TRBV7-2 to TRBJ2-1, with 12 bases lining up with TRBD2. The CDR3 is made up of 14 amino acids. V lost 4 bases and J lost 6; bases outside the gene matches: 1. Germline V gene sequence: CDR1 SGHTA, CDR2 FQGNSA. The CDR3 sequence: CASSSSGRANEQFF. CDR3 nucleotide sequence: TGTGCCAGCAGCTCTAGCGGGAGGGCCAATGAGCAGTTCTTC.

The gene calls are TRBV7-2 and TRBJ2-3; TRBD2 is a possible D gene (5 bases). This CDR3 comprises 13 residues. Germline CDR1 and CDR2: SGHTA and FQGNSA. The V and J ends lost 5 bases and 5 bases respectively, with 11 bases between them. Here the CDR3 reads CASSKDWGDTQYF. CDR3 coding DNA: TGTGCCAGCAGCAAGGACTGGGGAGATACGCAGTATTTT.

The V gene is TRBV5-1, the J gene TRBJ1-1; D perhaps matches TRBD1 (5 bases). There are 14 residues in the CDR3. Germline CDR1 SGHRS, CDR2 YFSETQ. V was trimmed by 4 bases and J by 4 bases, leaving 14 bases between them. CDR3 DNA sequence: TGCGCCAGCAGCGGGGGAAATTGGTTCACTGAAGCTTTCTTT. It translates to CASSGGNWFTEAFF. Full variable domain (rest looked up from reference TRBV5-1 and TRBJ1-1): KAGVTQTPRYLIKTRGQQVTLSCSPISGHRSVSWYQQTPGQGLQFLFEYFSETQRNKGNFPGRFSGRQFSNSRSEMNVSTLELGDSALYLCASSGGNWFTEAFFGQGTRLTVV.

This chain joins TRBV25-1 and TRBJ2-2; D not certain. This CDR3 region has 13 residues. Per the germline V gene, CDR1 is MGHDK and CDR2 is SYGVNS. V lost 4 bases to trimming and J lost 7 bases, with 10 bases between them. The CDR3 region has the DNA TGTGCCAGCAGTGTCATCCTGGGCGGGGAGCTGTTTTTT. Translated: CASSVILGGELFF.

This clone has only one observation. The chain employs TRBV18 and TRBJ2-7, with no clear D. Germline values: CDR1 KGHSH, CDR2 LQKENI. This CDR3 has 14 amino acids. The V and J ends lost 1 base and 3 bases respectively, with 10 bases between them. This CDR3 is CASSPQDGLYEQYF. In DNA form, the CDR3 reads TGTGCCAGCTCACCACAGGACGGTCTCTACGAGCAGTACTTC.

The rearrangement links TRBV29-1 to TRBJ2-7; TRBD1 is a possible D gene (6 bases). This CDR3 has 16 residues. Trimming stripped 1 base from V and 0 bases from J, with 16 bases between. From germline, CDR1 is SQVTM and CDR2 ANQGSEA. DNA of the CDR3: TGCAGCGTTGAAGGGGTTACAGGGTTGAGCTCCTACGAGCAGTACTTC. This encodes CSVEGVTGLSSYEQYF.

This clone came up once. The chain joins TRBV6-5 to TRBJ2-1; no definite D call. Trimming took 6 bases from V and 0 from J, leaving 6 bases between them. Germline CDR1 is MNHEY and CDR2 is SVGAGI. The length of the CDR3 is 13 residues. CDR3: CASRPDSYNEQFF. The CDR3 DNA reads TGTGCCAGCAGACCGGACTCCTACAATGAGCAGTTCTTC.

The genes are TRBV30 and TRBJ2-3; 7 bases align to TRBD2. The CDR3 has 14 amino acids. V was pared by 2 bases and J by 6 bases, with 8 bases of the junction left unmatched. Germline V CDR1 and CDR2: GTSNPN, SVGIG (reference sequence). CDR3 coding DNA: TGTGCCTGGAGTCGGGGCGGGAGTAAGGATACGCAGTATTTT. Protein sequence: CAWSRGGSKDTQYF.

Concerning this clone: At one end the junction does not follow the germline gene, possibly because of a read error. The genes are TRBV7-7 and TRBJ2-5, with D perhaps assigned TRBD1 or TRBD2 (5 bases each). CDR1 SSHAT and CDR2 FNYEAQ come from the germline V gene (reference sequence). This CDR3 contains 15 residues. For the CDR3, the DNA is TGTGCTAGCAGCTTAGGGTTGGGGACGGGGGAGACCCAGTACTTC. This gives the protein CASSLGLGTGETQYF.

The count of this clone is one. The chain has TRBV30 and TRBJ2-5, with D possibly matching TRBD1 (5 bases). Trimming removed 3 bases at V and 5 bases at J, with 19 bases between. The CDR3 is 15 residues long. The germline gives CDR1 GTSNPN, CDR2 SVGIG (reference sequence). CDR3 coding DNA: TGTGCCTGGAGCCTTTTTTCCTACAGGACCGAGACCCAGTACTTC. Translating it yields CAWSLFSYRTETQYF.

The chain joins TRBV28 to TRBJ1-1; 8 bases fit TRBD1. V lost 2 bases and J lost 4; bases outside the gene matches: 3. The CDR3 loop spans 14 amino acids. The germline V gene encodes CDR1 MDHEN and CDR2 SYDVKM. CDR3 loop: CASSLRTGFTEAFF. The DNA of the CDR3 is TGTGCCAGCAGTTTAAGGACAGGGTTCACTGAAGCTTTCTTT.

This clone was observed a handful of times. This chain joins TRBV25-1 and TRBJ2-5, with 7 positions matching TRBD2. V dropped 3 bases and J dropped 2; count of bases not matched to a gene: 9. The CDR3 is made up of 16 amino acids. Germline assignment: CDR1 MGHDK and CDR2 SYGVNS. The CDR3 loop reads CASSDWGEGWQETQYF. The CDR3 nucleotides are TGTGCCAGCAGTGATTGGGGGGAGGGGTGGCAAGAGACCCAGTACTTC.

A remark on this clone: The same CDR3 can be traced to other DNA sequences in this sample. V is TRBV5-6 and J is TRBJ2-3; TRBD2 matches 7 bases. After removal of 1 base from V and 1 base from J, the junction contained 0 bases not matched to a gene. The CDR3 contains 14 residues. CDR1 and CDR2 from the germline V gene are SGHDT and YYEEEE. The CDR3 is CASSLTSGTDTQYF. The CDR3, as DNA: TGTGCCAGCAGCTTGACTAGCGGCACAGATACGCAGTATTTT.

The CDR3 here is CASSFGGNNYGYTF. Written as DNA, the CDR3 is TGTGCCAGCAGCTTCGGCGGAAATAACTATGGCTACACCTTC. The chain joins TRBV7-9 to TRBJ1-2; D call uncertain. The CDR3 loop spans 14 amino acids. Deletions cut 3 bases from V and 1 base from J, with 9 bases between. Germline V lookup: CDR1 SEHNR, CDR2 FQNEAQ (reference sequence).

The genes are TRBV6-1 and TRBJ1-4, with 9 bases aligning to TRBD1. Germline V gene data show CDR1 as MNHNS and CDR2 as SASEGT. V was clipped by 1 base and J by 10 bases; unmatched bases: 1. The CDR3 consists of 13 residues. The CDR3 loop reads CASSEVQGAKLFF. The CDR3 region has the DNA TGTGCCAGCAGTGAAGTACAGGGGGCAAAACTGTTTTTT.